The 29 T cell receptor beta chains below all came from one sample that was sequenced in a study of control samples from healthy donors and cancer patients. Sequencing used immunoSEQ multiplex PCR; TCRdb keeps in-frame clones, though not all of them. The sample lists 200,000 to 250,000 clones, over 90% occurring once. Input material: blood. The source is a middle-aged man in good health.

Turning to this clone: At the DNA level, this CDR3 is encoded by other sequences in the same sample as well. The V call is TRBV5-1, the J call TRBJ1-2; D unclear. Per the germline V gene, CDR1 is SGHRS and CDR2 is YFSETQ. This CDR3 is 14 amino acids long. V gave up 2 bases and J gave up 0 bases, with 8 bases separating them. CDR3 nucleotide sequence: TGCGCCAGCAGCTTAGGGCAAGCTAACTATGGCTACACCTTC. Encoded protein: CASSLGQANYGYTF. The full variable domain, completed using reference TRBV5-1 and TRBJ1-2, is KAGVTQTPRYLIKTRGQQVTLSCSPISGHRSVSWYQQTPGQGLQFLFEYFSETQRNKGNFPGRFSGRQFSNSRSEMNVSTLELGDSALYLCASSLGQANYGYTFGSGTRLTVV.

This chain uses TRBV5-8 with TRBJ1-6; no firm D call. V lost 2 bases to trimming and J lost 0 bases, with 9 bases between them. Germline values: CDR1 SGHTS, CDR2 YDEGEE. The length of the CDR3 is 16 residues. The chain's CDR3 is CASSLSRISYNSPLHF. The DNA of the CDR3 is TGTGCCAGCAGCTTAAGCCGGATCTCCTATAATTCACCCCTCCACTTT.

The genes are TRBV18 and TRBJ2-3; D is undetermined. Trimming cost V 2 bases and J 2 bases, with 5 bases left between them. The CDR3 length is 13 residues. Per germline, CDR1 KGHSH and CDR2 LQKENI. The CDR3 region has the DNA TGTGCCAGCTCACCAAAAACCACAGATACGCAGTATTTT. Translation: CASSPKTTDTQYF. The full variable domain, rest sourced from reference TRBV18 and TRBJ2-3, is NAGVMQNPRHLVRRRGQEARLRCSPMKGHSHVYWYRQLPEEGLKFMVYLQKENIIDESGMPKERFSAEFPKEGPSILRIQQVVRGDSAAYFCASSPKTTDTQYFGPGTRLTVL.

The chain combines TRBV5-1 with TRBJ2-3, with TRBD1 matching over 9 bases. Germline lookup yields CDR1 SGHRS and CDR2 YFSETQ. The CDR3 sequence is 12 residues long. Losses at the gene ends were 4 bases for V and 14 bases for J; bases not matched to a gene: 8. The CDR3 region has the DNA TGCGCCAGCAGCGAGCCGGGACAGGGTTCGTATTTT. It translates to CASSEPGQGSYF. The whole variable domain, filled in from reference TRBV5-1 and TRBJ2-3, reads KAGVTQTPRYLIKTRGQQVTLSCSPISGHRSVSWYQQTPGQGLQFLFEYFSETQRNKGNFPGRFSGRQFSNSRSEMNVSTLELGDSALYLCASSEPGQGSYFGPGTRLTVL.

The chain has TRBV12-3 or TRBV12-4 and TRBJ1-1; no clear D gene. Between the trimmed V and J ends, which lost 5 bases and 8 bases, there was a span of 12 bases. The CDR3 extends over 12 amino acids. CDR3 amino acids: CASSLIGGEAFF. The CDR3 DNA is TGTGCCAGCAGTCTAATCGGCGGGGAAGCTTTCTTT.

The rearrangement uses TRBV3-1 (or the pseudogene TRBV3-2) and TRBJ2-5; D possibly matches TRBD1 or TRBD2 (5 bases each). This CDR3 comprises 15 residues. The germline V gene encodes CDR1 LGHDT and CDR2 YNNKEL (reference sequence). V was clipped by 7 bases and J by 5 bases, with 20 bases between them. CDR3 sequence reads: CASTPASGTGETQYF. CDR3 bases: TGTGCCAGCACCCCCGCCTCGGGGACGGGCGAGACCCAGTACTTC.

This CDR3 is CASSEQRGYYNEQFF. The CDR3 DNA reads TGTGCCAGCAGTGAACAGAGGGGGTACTACAATGAGCAGTTCTTC. The chain has TRBV6-1 and TRBJ2-1, with D perhaps TRBD1 (6 bases). With 2 bases removed from V and 3 bases from J, the gap between germline ends came to 11 bases. Per the germline V gene, CDR1 is MNHNS and CDR2 is SASEGT. The CDR3 has 15 residues.

CDR3 in amino acids: CASSSGRGREAFF. In DNA form, the CDR3 reads TGTGCCAGCAGCTCTGGCCGGGGAAGAGAAGCTTTCTTT. The chain carries TRBV5-8 and TRBJ1-1; no firm D call. This CDR3 comprises 13 residues. Looked up from germline, CDR1 is SGHTS and CDR2 is YDEGEE. Trimming left V 3 bases short and J 8 bases short, with 14 bases between.

V is TRBV7-2 and J is TRBJ2-2, with D hard to call. The ends were cut back, 1 base at V and 4 bases at J, with 13 bases in the middle. Germline values: CDR1 SGHTA, CDR2 FQGNSA. The CDR3 loop spans 16 amino acids. As DNA, the CDR3 is TGTGCCAGCAGCTTAGTGGGGAATTCGGGCACCGGGGAGCTGTTTTTT. The encoded protein is CASSLVGNSGTGELFF.

The chain links TRBV4-1 to TRBJ1-6; maybe TRBD1 (5 bases). Germline values: CDR1 MGHRA, CDR2 YSYEKL. The CDR3 is 21 residues long. Between the trimmed V and J ends, which lost 0 bases and 0 bases, there was a span of 21 bases. CDR3 protein: CASSQEPRMGGASSYNSPLHF. The DNA of the CDR3 is TGCGCCAGCAGCCAAGAACCCCGAATGGGAGGGGCGAGCTCCTATAATTCACCCCTCCACTTT.

In the case of this clone: Other DNA sequences of this sample code for an identical CDR3. This rearrangement joins TRBV27 to TRBJ1-1; 9 nucleotides match TRBD1. The CDR3 has 15 amino acids. After removal of 2 bases from V and 0 bases from J, the junction contained 1 base not matched to a gene. CDR1 MNHEY and CDR2 SMNVEV come from the germline V gene (reference sequence). This CDR3 reads CASSLTGGMNTEAFF. CDR3 coding DNA: TGTGCCAGCAGTTTAACAGGGGGCATGAACACTGAAGCTTTCTTT.

This clone was observed a few times. J is TRBJ2-1 and V is TRBV25-1, with D possibly matching TRBD2 (5 bases). The CDR3 has 12 amino acids. With 6 bases removed from V and 14 bases from J, the gap between germline ends came to 17 bases. Germline V CDR1 and CDR2: MGHDK, SYGVNS. The CDR3 sequence: CASSLIPGNKFF. In DNA form, the CDR3 reads TGTGCCAGCAGCCTAATACCCGGGAATAAGTTCTTC.

This clone was picked up one time. This chain links TRBV19 with TRBJ1-1; D remains ambiguous. Germline V gene lookup returns CDR1 LNHDA and CDR2 SQIVND (reference sequence). The CDR3 extends over 16 amino acids. The V and J ends lost 6 bases and 0 bases respectively, with 17 bases between them. The CDR3 region is CASSAGSSNMNTEAFF. CDR3 DNA: TGTGCCAGTAGCGCAGGTTCTTCTAACATGAACACTGAAGCTTTCTTT.

The chain employs TRBV7-2 and TRBJ1-5; no clear D gene. Trimming stripped 4 bases from V and 7 bases from J, with 11 bases between. Germline loops: CDR1 SGHTA, CDR2 FQGNSA. This CDR3 is 13 amino acids long. Here the CDR3 reads CASSSWREQPQHF. Here the CDR3 DNA reads TGTGCCAGCAGCTCCTGGAGAGAACAGCCCCAGCATTTT.

The V call is TRBV29-1, the J call TRBJ1-1; possible D gene TRBD1, 6 bases. This CDR3 contains 14 residues. Germline values: CDR1 SQVTM, CDR2 ANQGSEA. Trimming removed 2 bases at V and 2 bases at J, with 12 bases between. CDR3 DNA: TGCAGCGTTGAATCGGCAGGGGCAAACACTGAAGCTTTCTTT. Translated: CSVESAGANTEAFF.

V gene TRBV28 combines with J gene TRBJ2-7; 7 bases are shared with TRBD1. The germline gives CDR1 MDHEN, CDR2 SYDVKM. With 6 bases clipped from V and 2 bases from J, the junction kept 7 bases outside the gene matches. The CDR3 covers 14 residues. CDR3 residues: CASSSPGTAYEQYF. CDR3 DNA: TGTGCCAGCAGCAGCCCCGGGACAGCCTACGAGCAGTACTTC.

The chain is built from TRBV7-9 and TRBJ1-6; possible D gene TRBD1, 5 bases. Germline V gene sequence: CDR1 SEHNR, CDR2 FQNEAQ (reference sequence). The CDR3 is 14 amino acids. Trimming left V 5 bases short and J 5 bases short, with 10 bases between. The CDR3 is CASSGGKDNSPLHF. CDR3 nucleotide sequence: TGTGCCAGCAGCGGGGGAAAAGATAATTCACCCCTCCACTTT.

V usage is TRBV19 and J usage is TRBJ1-5, with D tentatively TRBD1 (5 bases). Between the trimmed V and J ends, which lost 7 bases and 6 bases, there was a span of 13 bases. This CDR3 has 13 residues. CDR1 is LNHDA, CDR2 SQIVND, per germline (reference sequence). The CDR3 DNA follows: TGTGCCAGTAAACAGGACCCCGGTCAGCCCCAGCATTTT. Protein sequence: CASKQDPGQPQHF.

V usage is TRBV5-1 and J usage is TRBJ1-4; a possible D gene is TRBD1 (6 bases). Per germline, CDR1 SGHRS and CDR2 YFSETQ. This CDR3 spans 13 amino acids. V dropped 2 bases and J dropped 8 bases, with 10 bases sitting between them. The CDR3 loop is CASSFGQGEKLFF. Written as DNA, the CDR3 is TGCGCCAGCAGCTTTGGGCAGGGGGAAAAACTGTTTTTT.

The gene calls are TRBV3-1 (or the pseudogene TRBV3-2) and TRBJ1-5; D gene unclear. The V gene's germline CDR1 is LGHDT and CDR2 YNNKEL (reference sequence). Deletions cut 4 bases from V and 9 bases from J, with 13 bases between. The CDR3 loop spans 13 amino acids. The CDR3 bases are TGTGCCAGCAGCCCCCGGACGGAAAGGCCCCAGCATTTT. Its protein product is CASSPRTERPQHF.

This clone was observed a single time. CDR3 loop: CASSDIGYEQYV. CDR3 nucleotide sequence: TGCGCCAGCAGTGATATCGGCTACGAGCAGTACGTC. The V gene is TRBV10-2, the J gene TRBJ2-7, with no clear D. The germline gives CDR1 WSHSY, CDR2 SAAADI. Trimming removed 3 bases at V and 3 bases at J, with 6 bases between. The CDR3 totals 12 residues.

This sequence joins TRBV27 and TRBJ2-3; 12 bases match TRBD2. The CDR3 runs 13 residues. From germline, CDR1 is MNHEY and CDR2 SMNVEV (reference sequence). V shed 9 bases, J shed 7 bases, and the junction held 5 bases outside the gene matches. CDR3 in amino acids: CASGLAGKNTQYF. As DNA, the CDR3 is TGTGCCAGTGGACTAGCGGGGAAGAATACGCAGTATTTT.

Points on this clone: In the same sample, other DNA sequences code for this CDR3. V usage is TRBV9 and J usage is TRBJ1-5, with D perhaps TRBD1 (5 bases). The CDR3 spans 14 residues. Germline loops: CDR1 SGDLS, CDR2 YYNGEE. Trimming shortened V by 2 bases and J by 1 base, and 7 bases separated the two germline ends. CDR3 nucleotide sequence: TGTGCCAGCAGCGTGGGGGGAAGCAATCAGCCCCAGCATTTT. The encoded protein is CASSVGGSNQPQHF. Using reference TRBV9 and TRBJ1-5 for the parts outside the CDR3, the full variable domain is DSGVTQTPKHLITATGQRVTLRCSPRSGDLSVYWYQQSLDQGLQFLIQYYNGEERAKGNILERFSAQQFPDLHSELNLSSLELGDSALYFCASSVGGSNQPQHFGDGTRLSIL.

This clone was counted between two and nine times. V gene TRBV9 combines with J gene TRBJ1-1; D unresolved. Germline V gives CDR1 SGDLS, CDR2 YYNGEE. Trimming cost V 5 bases and J 4 bases, with 15 bases left between them. CDR3 length: 14 amino acids. This chain's CDR3 is CASSPSWRRTEAFF. Here the CDR3 DNA reads TGTGCCAGCAGTCCCTCGTGGAGGCGCACTGAAGCTTTCTTT.

The V call is TRBV5-6, the J call TRBJ1-3; D unresolved. The CDR3 is 15 residues long. V lost 4 bases to trimming and J lost 0 bases, with 11 bases between them. In germline, CDR1 is SGHDT, CDR2 YYEEEE. The CDR3 here is CASSRGPHSGNTIYF. The DNA for the CDR3 is TGTGCCAGCAGCCGAGGGCCCCACTCTGGAAACACCATATATTTT.

This chain uses TRBV19 with TRBJ1-2; 10 bases fit TRBD1. Unmatched junction bases numbered 4, after V lost 5 bases and J lost 4 bases. This CDR3 contains 14 residues. Germline V gene data show CDR1 as LNHDA and CDR2 as SQIVND (reference sequence). CDR3 coding DNA: TGTGCCAGTAGTCCCCGGACAGGGGGCTATGGCTACACCTTC. Protein: CASSPRTGGYGYTF.

This clone was recorded once. This chain joins TRBV12-5 and TRBJ2-1, with TRBD1 as a possible D gene (6 bases). This CDR3 is 14 amino acids long. V dropped 5 bases and J dropped 0 bases, with 8 bases sitting between them. Germline V CDR1 and CDR2: LGHNT, FRNRAP. This CDR3 is CASGTGSSYNEQFF. The CDR3 nucleotides read TGTGCTAGTGGTACAGGGAGCTCCTACAATGAGCAGTTCTTC. The complete variable domain, with remaining parts taken from reference TRBV12-5 and TRBJ2-1, reads DARVTQTPRHKVTEMGQEVTMRCQPILGHNTVFWYRQTMMQGLELLAYFRNRAPLDDSGMPKDRFSAEMPDATLATLKIQPSEPRDSAVYFCASGTGSSYNEQFFGPGTRLTVL.

The rearrangement uses TRBV28 and TRBJ2-7; the D gene is possibly TRBD2 (5 bases). Germline CDR1 is MDHEN and CDR2 is SYDVKM. Trimming took 11 bases from V and 6 from J, leaving 17 bases between them. The CDR3 has 12 amino acids. In DNA, the CDR3 is TGTGCCTGTACTAGTCTCTTAGGCGAGCAGTACTTC. It translates to CACTSLLGEQYF.

This chain uses TRBV7-3 with TRBJ1-1; a possible D gene is TRBD1 (5 bases). This CDR3 has 13 residues. Germline V gives CDR1 SGHTA, CDR2 FQGTGA. V lost 4 bases to trimming and J lost 11 bases, with 17 bases between them. The CDR3 is CASSSMGPPPAFF. CDR3 DNA: TGTGCCAGCAGCTCCATGGGGCCGCCCCCGGCTTTCTTT.